This T cell receptor (beta chain) was profiled in a study of radiotherapy plus CTLA-4 blockade in lung cancer. This CDR3 is built from 16 residues. Per the germline V gene, CDR1 is WNHNN and CDR2 is SYGVQD (reference sequence). V dropped 6 bases and J dropped 3 bases, with 21 bases sitting between them. The assay was immunoSEQ multiplex PCR, and TCRdb's table has in-frame clones only and misses some. Among over 100,000 clones listed, roughly 80% were seen once. The chain joins TRBV10-1 to TRBJ2-7, with D possibly being TRBD1 (6 bases). Here the sequenced sample was peripheral blood, taken from a patient treated with radiotherapy plus ipilimumab. The TCR comes from a human donor with non-small cell lung cancer that progressed on radiotherapy plus ipilimumab. Some clones in this sample may be carry-over from other donors' samples. The chain's CDR3 is CASRRNRAPVYYEQYF. CDR3 bases: TGCGCCAGCAGGAGAAACAGGGCTCCCGTGTACTACGAGCAGTACTTC.